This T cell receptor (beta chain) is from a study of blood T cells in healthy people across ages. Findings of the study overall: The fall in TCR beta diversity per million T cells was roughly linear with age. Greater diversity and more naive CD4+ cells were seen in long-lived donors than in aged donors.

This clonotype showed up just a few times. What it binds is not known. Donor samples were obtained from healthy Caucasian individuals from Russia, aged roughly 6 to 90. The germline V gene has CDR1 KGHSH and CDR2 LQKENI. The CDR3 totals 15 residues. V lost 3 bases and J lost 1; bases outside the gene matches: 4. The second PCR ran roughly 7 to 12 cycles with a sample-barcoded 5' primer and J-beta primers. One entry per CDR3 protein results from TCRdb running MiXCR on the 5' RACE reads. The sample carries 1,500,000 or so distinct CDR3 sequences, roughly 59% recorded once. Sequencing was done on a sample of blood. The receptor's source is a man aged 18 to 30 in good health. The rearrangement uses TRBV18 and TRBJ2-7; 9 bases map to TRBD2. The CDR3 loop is CASSPSGGLSYEQYF. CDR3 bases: TGTGCCAGCTCACCTAGCGGGGGCCTGTCCTACGAGCAGTACTTC.